This T cell receptor (beta chain) originates from a study of T cell repertoires in cytomegalovirus infection. Note on this clonotype: No antigen is known for it. At one of its ends the junction is not consistent with the germline gene, which may arise from a read error.

Germline V gene lookup returns CDR1 SGHTA and CDR2 FQGNSA. The CDR3 covers 15 residues. TCRdb reprocessed the reads via MiXCR and lists one record per CDR3 protein. Of about 830,000 distinct CDR3 sequences listed, approximately 29% are singletons. The sample consisted of cultured CD8+ T cells from PBMCs, taken from culture after CMV antigen stimulation. The TCR originated in a human donor in good health (CMV status not recorded). Some clones in this sample may be carry-over from other donors' samples. V usage is TRBV7-2 and J usage is TRBJ2-1; D call uncertain. CDR3 in DNA: TGTGCCAGCAGCCTAGAGAAAGGCTCCAACAATGAGCAGTTCTTC. Translation: CASSLEKGSNNEQFF.